This T cell receptor beta chain was identified in a study of naive and memory T cell subsets. Findings and caveats of the study: Naive and memory repertoire findings lacked a ground truth for validation.

Both TRBC1 and TRBC2 were covered by a beta constant-region primer of two equimolar oligonucleotides. One entry per CDR3 protein, called by TCRdb with MiXCR from the UMI-ligation and nested PCR reads. This repertoire shows some 83,000 distinct CDR3 sequences, 10% to 15% found once; its top ten account for 0.75% to 1%. CMV status came from CD4+ IFNgamma after overnight CMV lysate stimulation. A few counts support this clonotype. Its antigen is not identified. Germline V CDR1 and CDR2: SGHTA, FQGNSA. The CDR3 is 13 residues long. Germline trimming cut 7 bases from V and 4 bases from J; bases unmatched to any gene: 5.

This chain uses TRBV7-2 with TRBJ2-7, with 9 nucleotides matching TRBD1. The TCR was taken from a human donor in good health. The sample consisted of central memory CD4+ T cells from blood. Here the CDR3 reads CASTWDRVYEQYF. For the CDR3, the DNA is TGTGCCAGCACCTGGGACAGGGTGTACGAGCAGTACTTC.